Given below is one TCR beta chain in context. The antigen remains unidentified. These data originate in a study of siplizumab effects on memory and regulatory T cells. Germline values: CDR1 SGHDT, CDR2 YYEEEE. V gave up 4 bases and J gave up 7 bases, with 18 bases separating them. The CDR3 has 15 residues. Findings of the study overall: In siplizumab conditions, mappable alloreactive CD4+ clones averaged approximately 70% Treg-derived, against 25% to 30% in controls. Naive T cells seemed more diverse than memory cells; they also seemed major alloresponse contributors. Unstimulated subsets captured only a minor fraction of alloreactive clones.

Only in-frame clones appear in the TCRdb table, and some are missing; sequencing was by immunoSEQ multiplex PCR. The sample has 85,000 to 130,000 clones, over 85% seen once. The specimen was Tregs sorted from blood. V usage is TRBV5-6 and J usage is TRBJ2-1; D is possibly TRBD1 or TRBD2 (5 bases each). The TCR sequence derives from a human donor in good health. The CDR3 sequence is CASSPGTANWNEQFF. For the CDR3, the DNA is TGTGCCAGCAGCCCAGGGACCGCCAATTGGAATGAGCAGTTCTTC.